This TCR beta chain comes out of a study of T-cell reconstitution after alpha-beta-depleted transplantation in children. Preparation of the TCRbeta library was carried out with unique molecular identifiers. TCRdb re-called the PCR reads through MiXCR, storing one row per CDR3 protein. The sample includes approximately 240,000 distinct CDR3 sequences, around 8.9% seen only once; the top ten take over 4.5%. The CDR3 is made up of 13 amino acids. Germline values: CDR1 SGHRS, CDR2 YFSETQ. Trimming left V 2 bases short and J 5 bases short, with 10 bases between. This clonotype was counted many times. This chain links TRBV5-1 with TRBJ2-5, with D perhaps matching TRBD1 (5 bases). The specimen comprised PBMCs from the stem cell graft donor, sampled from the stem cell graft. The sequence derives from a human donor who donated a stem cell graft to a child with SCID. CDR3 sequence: CASSFGRDETQYF. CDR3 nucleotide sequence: TGCGCCAGCAGCTTCGGCAGGGATGAGACCCAGTACTTC.